Shown below are 31 T cell receptor beta chains from a single sample sequenced in a study of T-cell reconstitution after alpha-beta-depleted transplantation in children. TCRbeta library construction was performed incorporating unique molecular identifiers. TCRdb analysed the PCR reads with MiXCR anew, one entry per CDR3 protein. This sample carries 250,000 to 400,000 distinct CDR3 sequences, about a quarter of them seen once, and the ten largest clones take roughly 11%. Sequences were derived from PBMCs, mostly from graft donor cells, sampled 180 days after TCRalphabeta/CD19-depleted stem cell transplant. The source of these receptors is a male patient younger than 18 who had a stem cell transplant for acute lymphoblastic leukemia, so the T cells may come from the graft donor.

The CDR3 loop reads CAIGLAGVGSSYEQYF. The CDR3 bases are TGTGCCATAGGACTAGCGGGAGTGGGGAGCTCCTACGAGCAGTACTTC. This chain uses TRBV10-3 with TRBJ2-7; TRBD2 matches at 13 bases. The CDR3 contains 16 residues. In germline, CDR1 is ENHRY, CDR2 SYGVKD. Unmatched junction bases numbered 8, after V lost 9 bases and J lost 0 bases.

The rearrangement links TRBV5-1 to TRBJ2-5; D gene unclear. Germline CDR1 and CDR2: SGHRS and YFSETQ. Trimming pared 4 bases from V and 0 bases from J, leaving 16 bases between. CDR3 size: 16 residues. The CDR3 here is CASSVSLQLYQETQYF. In DNA form, the CDR3 reads TGCGCCAGCAGCGTAAGCCTACAACTGTACCAAGAGACCCAGTACTTC.

There are many counts of this clonotype. The rearrangement joins TRBV4-1 to TRBJ2-6; D may be TRBD1 (5 bases). Germline lookup yields CDR1 MGHRA and CDR2 YSYEKL. The V and J ends lost 0 bases and 1 base respectively, with 13 bases between them. This CDR3 is 18 amino acids long. CDR3 region: CASSQETELESGANVLTF. For the CDR3, the DNA is TGCGCCAGCAGCCAAGAGACAGAATTGGAGTCTGGGGCCAACGTCCTGACTTTC.

In this sample, this clonotype turned up a few times. The chain couples TRBV29-1 to TRBJ1-6, with D tentatively TRBD1 (6 bases). This CDR3 is 13 amino acids long. Germline assignment: CDR1 SQVTM and CDR2 ANQGSEA. The V end was cut by 4 bases, the J end by 8 bases, with 12 bases between. The CDR3 bases are TGCAGCGTTGTGGACAGAGGGGATTCACCCCTCCACTTT. This encodes CSVVDRGDSPLHF.

This clonotype was seen more than once but under ten times. The chain employs TRBV27 and TRBJ2-3; D not resolved. V was pared by 5 bases and J by 3 bases, with 9 bases between. The germline V gene has CDR1 MNHEY and CDR2 SMNVEV (reference sequence). This CDR3 is 13 amino acids long. The CDR3 spells CASSRPVTDTQYF. The CDR3 DNA reads TGTGCCAGCAGTAGGCCCGTAACAGATACGCAGTATTTT.

V usage is TRBV7-3 and J usage is TRBJ2-5, with 8 bases matching TRBD1. The V segment lost 4 bases and the J segment 1 base; nucleotides outside the gene matches: 5. The CDR3 covers 15 residues. Germline CDR1 and CDR2: SGHTA and FQGTGA. CDR3 sequence reads: CASSSGTGLQETQYF. DNA for the CDR3: TGTGCCAGCAGCTCCGGGACAGGTCTCCAAGAGACCCAGTACTTC. Filled out from reference TRBV7-3 and TRBJ2-5, the complete variable domain reads GAGVSQTPSNKVTEKGKYVELRCDPISGHTALYWYRQSLGQGPEFLIYFQGTGAADDSGLPNDRFFAVRPEGSVSTLKIQRTERGDSAVYLCASSSGTGLQETQYFGPGTRLLVL.

The genes are TRBV6-5 and TRBJ1-1, with 8 nucleotides matching TRBD1. Trimming cost V 4 bases and J 7 bases; bases outside gene matches: 8. The CDR3 contains 14 residues. Germline CDR1 and CDR2: MNHEY and SVGAGI. CDR3 in amino acids: CASSFPGGTDEAFF. The CDR3 nucleotides are TGTGCCAGCAGTTTCCCAGGGGGCACCGATGAAGCTTTCTTT.

With respect to this clonotype: Mismatch with germline at one junction end may stem from a read error. This chain joins TRBV5-8 and TRBJ2-7; weak D call: TRBD2 (5 bases). Germline V gene data show CDR1 as SGHTS and CDR2 as YDEGEE. The CDR3 has 9 amino acids. The CDR3: CASSFPQRF. DNA for the CDR3: TGTGCCAGCAGCTTTCCACAGCGGTTC.

There are a few counts of this clonotype. The gene calls are TRBV27 and TRBJ1-5; TRBD1 matches at 7 bases. The CDR3 totals 15 residues. Germline CDR1 is MNHEY and CDR2 is SMNVEV (reference sequence). The V and J ends lost 3 bases and 3 bases, in that order; junction bases with no gene match: 5. The CDR3 DNA reads as TGTGCCAGCAGTTTGACCAGGGGGGTCAATCAGCCCCAGCATTTT. Translation gives CASSLTRGVNQPQHF.

In its sample, this clonotype was seen a few times. V is TRBV4-1 and J is TRBJ2-2; TRBD1 agrees at 9 bases. Trimming at V came to 1 base and at J to 7 bases, leaving 10 bases not matched to a gene. This CDR3 has 17 residues. Germline CDR1 and CDR2: MGHRA and YSYEKL. This CDR3 reads CASSQGQGVADGGELFF. In DNA form, the CDR3 reads TGCGCCAGCAGCCAAGGACAGGGGGTGGCGGACGGCGGGGAGCTGTTTTTT.

The chain recombines TRBV20-1 with TRBJ1-1; a weak D match, TRBD1 (6 bases). This CDR3 has 15 amino acids. V was shortened by 3 bases and J by 2 bases, with 16 bases between the two germline ends. CDR1 and CDR2 from the germline V gene are DFQATT and SNEGSKA (reference sequence). CDR3 amino acids: CSASSSGQSNTEAFF. In DNA form, the CDR3 reads TGCAGTGCTAGTTCCTCCGGACAGAGCAACACTGAAGCTTTCTTT.

In its sample, this clonotype was seen a few times. The V call is TRBV12-3 or TRBV12-4, the J call TRBJ2-7; TRBD2 matches 9 bases. The CDR3 loop spans 19 amino acids. The J segment lost 0 bases and the V segment lost 5 bases, leaving 17 bases of the junction unmatched. Here the CDR3 reads CASSRASGSLAGSSYEQYF. CDR3 sequence (DNA): TGTGCCAGCAGTCGCGCCTCGGGGAGCCTAGCGGGAAGCTCCTACGAGCAGTACTTC.

In its sample, this clonotype was seen a few times. The chain has TRBV5-6 and TRBJ2-3; 7 positions agree with TRBD2. Per germline, CDR1 SGHDT and CDR2 YYEEEE. This CDR3 region has 15 residues. The V segment lost 2 bases and the J segment 6 bases; nucleotides outside the gene matches: 9. CDR3 nucleotide sequence: TGTGCCAGCAGCTTTTTCCACGGGAGGCAGGATACGCAGTATTTT. Its protein is CASSFFHGRQDTQYF.

The chain has TRBV12-3 or TRBV12-4 and TRBJ1-4; the D gene is possibly TRBD1 (5 bases). This CDR3 contains 12 residues. V lost 3 bases to trimming and J lost 17 bases, with 16 bases between them. CDR3: CASSFGTHPIFF. For the CDR3, the DNA is TGTGCCAGCAGTTTTGGGACGCACCCTATTTTTTTT.

The V and J genes are TRBV3-1 and TRBJ2-5; a weak D match, TRBD2 (5 bases). CDR3 length equals 16 residues. The germline V gene encodes CDR1 LGHDT and CDR2 YNNKEL (reference sequence). V was clipped by 5 bases and J by 0 bases, with 16 bases between them. The chain's CDR3 is CASSKGPSRNQETQYF. CDR3 nucleotides: TGTGCCAGCAGCAAGGGCCCTAGCCGAAACCAAGAGACCCAGTACTTC.

This clonotype was counted only a few times. This chain uses TRBV20-1 with TRBJ2-1, with TRBD2 matching over 8 bases. The CDR3 loop spans 14 amino acids. Trimming removed 3 bases from V and 6 bases from J; junction bases left unmatched: 7. Germline CDR1 reads DFQATT; CDR2 reads SNEGSKA (reference sequence). The CDR3 DNA reads as TGCAGTGCTAGCCCCTTAGGACTAGCCAATGAGCAGTTCTTC. Translated, it gives CSASPLGLANEQFF.

The chain links TRBV24-1 to TRBJ2-5, with no clear D. Deletions cut 1 base from V and 6 bases from J, with 5 bases between. The germline gives CDR1 KGHDR, CDR2 SFDVKD. The CDR3 extends over 12 amino acids. The CDR3 sequence: CATSDLQQTQYF. The DNA of the CDR3 is TGTGCCACCAGTGATTTACAGCAGACCCAGTACTTC.

This clonotype has just a few counts. The genes are TRBV6-5 and TRBJ2-1, with 8 bases fitting TRBD1. CDR1 is MNHEY and CDR2 is SVGAGI in the germline V gene. The CDR3 has 14 amino acids. V was pared by 4 bases and J by 3 bases, with 2 bases of the junction left unmatched. For the CDR3, the DNA is TGTGCCAGCAGTTTCACAGGGGGCTACAATGAGCAGTTCTTC. It yields the protein CASSFTGGYNEQFF.

The rearrangement uses TRBV4-1 and TRBJ2-7; D is uncertain. Germline-derived CDR1 and CDR2 are MGHRA and YSYEKL. There are 13 residues in the CDR3. Trimming stripped 0 bases from V and 2 bases from J, with 5 bases between. As DNA, the CDR3 is TGCGCCAGCAGCCAAGAGGTGACCTACGAGCAGTACTTC. It specifies CASSQEVTYEQYF.

V is TRBV6-1 and J is TRBJ2-1; TRBD2 matches 8 bases. Germline V gene sequence: CDR1 MNHNS, CDR2 SASEGT. The CDR3 is made up of 15 amino acids. Trimming cost V 5 bases and J 5 bases; bases outside gene matches: 8. The CDR3 bases are TGTGCCAGCAGTCCCCACGCGGGAGGCCACAATGAGCAGTTCTTC. Amino acid sequence: CASSPHAGGHNEQFF.

The rearrangement joins TRBV9 to TRBJ2-3; D is perhaps TRBD2 (5 bases). The germline CDR1 and CDR2 sequences are SGDLS and YYNGEE. V was cut by 1 base and J by 0 bases, with 18 bases left in between. This CDR3 spans 18 amino acids. CDR3 sequence: CASSVSPGDLSSTDTQYF. The CDR3 bases are TGTGCCAGCAGCGTATCCCCCGGGGATCTCTCTAGCACAGATACGCAGTATTTT.

The chain couples TRBV28 to TRBJ2-1; 11 nucleotides line up with TRBD2. CDR1 is MDHEN, CDR2 SYDVKM, per germline. This CDR3 has 16 residues. J lost 2 bases, V lost 5 bases, and 5 bases had no gene match. CDR3 sequence reads: CASSILLAGAYNEQFF. The CDR3, as DNA: TGTGCCAGCAGTATACTACTAGCGGGAGCCTACAATGAGCAGTTCTTC.

The chain is built from TRBV5-6 and TRBJ2-2, with D unclear. Germline V gives CDR1 SGHDT, CDR2 YYEEEE. The CDR3 is made up of 17 amino acids. Trimming removed 1 base from V and 0 bases from J, with 13 bases in between. The CDR3 loop reads CASSLRLSGSNTGELFF. For the CDR3, the DNA is TGTGCCAGCAGCTTGCGGCTCTCAGGATCGAACACCGGGGAGCTGTTTTTT. The full variable domain, in which reference TRBV5-6 and TRBJ2-2 provide the parts outside the CDR3, is DAGVTQSPTHLIKTRGQQVTLRCSPKSGHDTVSWYQQALGQGPQFIFQYYEEEERQRGNFPDRFSGHQFPNYSSELNVNALLLGDSALYLCASSLRLSGSNTGELFFGEGSRLTVL.

There are a few counts of this clonotype. J is TRBJ2-3 and V is TRBV2; perhaps TRBD1 as D (6 bases). The CDR3 is 15 residues long. Germline lookup yields CDR1 SNHLY and CDR2 FYNNEI. With 5 bases removed from V and 0 bases from J, the gap between germline ends came to 12 bases. Written as DNA, the CDR3 is TGTGCCAGCAGTACAGGGCTTCTTAGCACAGATACGCAGTATTTT. Its translation: CASSTGLLSTDTQYF.

On this clonotype: One junction end does not reproduce the germline sequence, and a read error may be involved. V is TRBV3-1 and J is TRBJ1-1; D uncertain. The CDR3 sequence is 15 residues long. Germline V lookup: CDR1 LGHDT, CDR2 YNNKEL (reference sequence). The CDR3 reads CASSQGAPFYTESFF. CDR3 sequence (DNA): TGTGCCAGCAGCCAAGGGGCCCCTTTCTACACTGAATCTTTCTTT.

V and J are TRBV6-1 and TRBJ1-6; possibly TRBD1 for D (6 bases). CDR3 size: 14 residues. Trimming left V 8 bases short and J 7 bases short, with 15 bases between. Per the germline V gene, CDR1 is MNHNS and CDR2 is SASEGT. The CDR3 DNA reads as TGTGCCAGCGGGGGGGCGAGAGAGAATTCACCCCTCCACTTT. Translated: CASGGARENSPLHF.

A few counts support this clonotype. The V gene is TRBV3-1, the J gene TRBJ2-7, with D uncertain. Germline lookup yields CDR1 LGHDT and CDR2 YNNKEL (reference sequence). This CDR3 comprises 14 residues. With 3 bases removed from V and 6 bases from J, the gap between germline ends came to 15 bases. CDR3 amino acids: CASSQDPGSSEQYF. The DNA of the CDR3 is TGTGCCAGCAGCCAGGATCCCGGATCTAGCGAGCAGTACTTC.

For the CDR3, the DNA is TGCGCCAGCAGCCCCAGGGGTTGGGGGGACTACAATGAGCAGTTCTTC. Translated: CASSPRGWGDYNEQFF. This chain uses TRBV5-1 with TRBJ2-1, with D tentatively TRBD1 or TRBD2 (6 bases each). Per germline, CDR1 SGHRS and CDR2 YFSETQ. This CDR3 is 16 amino acids long. Trimming pared 4 bases from V and 3 bases from J, leaving 17 bases between.

The sample holds a few counts of this clonotype. CDR3 bases: TGTGCCAGCAGAGCGGGGCCGAACACTGAAGCTTTCTTT. As protein: CASRAGPNTEAFF. This chain links TRBV7-3 with TRBJ1-1; a weak D match, TRBD1 (5 bases). The V gene lost 6 bases and the J gene lost 1 base, with 9 bases spanning the gap. Germline V gene data show CDR1 as SGHTA and CDR2 as FQGTGA. This CDR3 spans 13 amino acids.

On this clonotype: A much more abundant neighbour one base away suggests this may be a read error. CDR3 DNA sequence: TGTGCCAGCGGACGACAGGGCCACTTCTACGAGCAGTACTTC. It translates to CASGRQGHFYEQYF. This chain joins TRBV12-3 or TRBV12-4 and TRBJ2-7, with 7 bases identical to TRBD1. CDR3 size: 14 residues. V shed 8 bases and J 3 bases; nucleotides not matched to a gene: 10.

This clonotype appeared a few times. The junction and the germline gene differ at one end; a read error may be behind it. The V and J genes are TRBV5-1 and TRBJ2-2; D perhaps matches TRBD2 (5 bases). Germline V gene sequence: CDR1 SGHRS, CDR2 YFSETQ. This CDR3 is 13 amino acids long. The CDR3 loop reads CASSFGGTGELLF. In nucleotides, the CDR3 is TGCGCCAGCAGCTTTGGAGGCACCGGGGAGCTGCTTTTT.